This record concerns one T cell receptor beta chain sequence. The researchers put some 200,000 CFSE-labeled responder cells into plates with some 200,000 irradiated, violet-dye-labeled stimulator cells. CD4 and CD8 responders that proliferated in the reaction were FACS-sorted. The record originates from a study of graft-versus-host responses after intestinal transplantation. Background on the study: Tacrolimus plus steroids were given to all recipients for about 3 years, preceded by anti-thymocyte globulin induction. Findings and limits, study-wide: Researchers found GvH clones in recipient marrow, and some showed up first in ileum or blood.

CDR1 is SGDLS and CDR2 is YYNGEE in the germline V gene. The CDR3 is made up of 15 amino acids. Trimming removed 0 bases at V and 6 bases at J, with 15 bases between. Profiled with immunoSEQ multiplex PCR; TCRdb holds only in-frame clones, not every one. The sample holds nearly 25,000 clones, around 40% seen once. V usage is TRBV9 and J usage is TRBJ1-1, with a tentative D call TRBD1 (6 bases). The source is a human patient who received an intestinal transplant. The sequenced sample was alloreactive CD4+ T cells from a mixed lymphocyte reaction culture, obtained before intestinal transplant. Subset defined: CFSE-low proliferating T cells sorted from approximately 6-day pre-transplant mixed lymphocyte reaction (GvH or HvG direction). CDR3 coding DNA: TGTGCCAGCAGCGTAGCGACAGGCGGGAGCGCTGAAGCTTTCTTT. The encoded protein is CASSVATGGSAEAFF.